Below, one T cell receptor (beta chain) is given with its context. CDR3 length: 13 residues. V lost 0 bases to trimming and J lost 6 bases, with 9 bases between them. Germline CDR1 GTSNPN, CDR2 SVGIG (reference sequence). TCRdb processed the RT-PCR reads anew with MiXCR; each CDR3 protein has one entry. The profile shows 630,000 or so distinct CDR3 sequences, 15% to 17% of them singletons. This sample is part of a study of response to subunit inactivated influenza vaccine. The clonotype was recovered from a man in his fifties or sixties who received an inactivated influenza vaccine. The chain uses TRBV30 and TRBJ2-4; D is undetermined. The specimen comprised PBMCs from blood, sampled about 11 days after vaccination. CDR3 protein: CAWSVEGINIQYF. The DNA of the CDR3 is TGTGCCTGGAGTGTAGAAGGGATAAACATTCAGTACTTC. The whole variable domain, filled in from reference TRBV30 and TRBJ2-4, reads SQTIHQWPATLVQPVGSPLSLECTVEGTSNPNLYWYRQAAGRGLQLLFYSVGIGQISSEVPQNLSASRPQDRQFILSSKKLLLSDSGFYLCAWSVEGINIQYFGAGTRLSVL.